The clone carrying this T cell receptor beta chain came up many times. Each patient went into thyroid surgery without having received any treatment. The sample originates from a study of metastatic and nonmetastatic thyroid tumors. The germline V gene has CDR1 GTSNPN and CDR2 SVGIG (reference sequence). This CDR3 has 14 amino acids. V lost 1 base to trimming and J lost 5 bases, with 14 bases between them. TCRdb used MiXCR to call clones anew from the PCR reads. The table includes about 21,000 clones, 15% to 20% detected once. Sequenced sample: blood. The TCR originated in a male donor with papillary thyroid cancer or a benign thyroid nodule (not recorded which). Some clones in this sample may be carry-over from other donors' samples. The chain links TRBV30 to TRBJ1-1; D gene unclear. The CDR3 nucleotides read TGTGCCTGGAGTGACGGCGCCTGGGCAACTGAAGCTTTCTTT. Its translation: CAWSDGAWATEAFF.